This T cell receptor (beta chain) was identified in a study of CD8 T cell repertoires and HIV-1 epitope variants. Study details: Controls were a CMV, EBV and flu peptide pool, Ebola AY9 negative control, and no-peptide well. IL-2, IL-7 and IL-15 were added on days 3 and 7 of approximately 10-day cultures.

This CDR3 has 16 amino acids. CDR1 SNHLY and CDR2 FYNNEI come from the germline V gene. The ends were cut back, 7 bases at V and 2 bases at J, with 21 bases in the middle. Some clones are missing from TCRdb's copy, which holds only in-frame ones; the method was immunoSEQ multiplex PCR. The sample lists roughly 5,000 clones, around 71% occurring once. A remark on this clone: The antigen remains unidentified.

The receptor's source is a male donor with HIV. The sequencing sample was made of cultured CD8+ T cells derived from PBMCs. V gene TRBV2 combines with J gene TRBJ2-7; D is perhaps TRBD2 (6 bases). DNA of the CDR3: TGTGCCAGCACCCAGTCCAGGGACTCACATACCTACGAGCAGTACTTC. As protein: CASTQSRDSHTYEQYF.